One and the same sample provided the 10 T cell receptor beta chains below, sequenced in a study of cytotoxic CD8 clonotypes in ibrutinib-treated CLL (dated by TCRdb to the early 2020s). Library preparation used the immunoSEQ multiplex PCR assay. Drawn from immuneACCESS, this table holds only the in-frame rearrangements with V and J called that TCRdb kept. Clones are partly lost; checked studies trace under half to an unresolved V gene and leave the rest unexplained. Here the sample has over 120,000 clones; over 75% occur a single time. About 7.4% of the sample rests with the top ten. This sample comprised PBMCs, obtained after 36 months of ibrutinib treatment. The receptor set was obtained from a human donor with chronic lymphocytic leukemia.

As DNA, the CDR3 is TGCAGCGTTGTGGGCCGCATGAACACTGAAGCTTTCTTT. Translated, it gives CSVVGRMNTEAFF. The genes are TRBV29-1 and TRBJ1-1, with unresolved D. V was clipped by 4 bases and J by 0 bases, with 9 bases between them. The CDR3 loop spans 13 amino acids. The germline gives CDR1 SQVTM, CDR2 ANQGSEA.

This clone was counted between two and nine times. The chain couples TRBV19 to TRBJ2-7; the D gene is possibly TRBD1 (6 bases). The V gene lost 4 bases and the J gene lost 6 bases, with 16 bases spanning the gap. Germline CDR1 LNHDA, CDR2 SQIVND (reference sequence). The CDR3 runs 14 residues. CDR3: CASSRAQGSGEQYF. CDR3 in DNA: TGTGCCAGTAGTAGAGCACAGGGCTCCGGCGAGCAGTACTTC.

The rearrangement joins TRBV28 to TRBJ2-7; 10 positions agree with TRBD1. Germline V gene lookup returns CDR1 MDHEN and CDR2 SYDVKM. There are 13 residues in the CDR3. V lost 4 bases, J lost 7 bases, and 4 bases stayed unmatched. The CDR3 reads CASSSGQGGEQYF. The CDR3 DNA reads TGTGCCAGCAGTTCCGGACAGGGGGGAGAGCAGTACTTC.

The genes are TRBV10-3 and TRBJ1-2, with a weak D call TRBD1 (5 bases). The ends were cut back, 9 bases at V and 0 bases at J, with 11 bases in the middle. The CDR3 has 13 amino acids. The germline V gene has CDR1 ENHRY and CDR2 SYGVKD. CDR3 DNA sequence: TGTGCCATAGCTGGGGCCGCTAACTATGGCTACACCTTC. Its protein is CAIAGAANYGYTF.

The J gene is TRBJ1-2, the V gene TRBV6-5, with TRBD1 as a possible D gene (6 bases). This CDR3 contains 14 residues. Trimming removed 2 bases at V and 5 bases at J, with 12 bases between. Per the germline V gene, CDR1 is MNHEY and CDR2 is SVGAGI. The CDR3 protein is CASSYQRQVYGYTF. The CDR3 DNA sequence: TGTGCCAGCAGTTACCAAAGACAGGTTTATGGCTACACCTTC.

V usage is TRBV4-2 and J usage is TRBJ2-7; D unresolved. CDR1 is LGHNA and CDR2 is YNFKEQ in the germline V gene. V gave up 3 bases and J gave up 3 bases, with 6 bases separating them. CDR3 length: 12 amino acids. CDR3 amino acids: CASSHGYYEQYF. The CDR3, as DNA: TGTGCCAGCAGCCATGGCTACTACGAGCAGTACTTC.

The rearrangement joins TRBV5-1 to TRBJ2-7; 9 nucleotides align to TRBD1. The CDR3 spans 15 residues. The germline V gene encodes CDR1 SGHRS and CDR2 YFSETQ. With 3 bases clipped from V and 2 bases from J, the junction kept 6 bases outside the gene matches. DNA of the CDR3: TGCGCCAGCAGCTCCCCCGGGACAGGGCCCTACGAGCAGTACTTC. It codes for CASSSPGTGPYEQYF.

The table lists this clone with a count of one. CDR3: CASSQTRVSMNTEAFF. The CDR3, as DNA: TGTGCCAGCTCCCAGACGCGGGTGAGCATGAACACTGAAGCTTTCTTT. V gene TRBV18 combines with J gene TRBJ1-1, with D hard to call. This CDR3 is 16 amino acids long. Per germline, CDR1 KGHSH and CDR2 LQKENI. The V end lost 6 bases, the J end lost 0 bases, and 17 bases lay between the germline ends.

This chain joins TRBV19 and TRBJ1-2; 9 bases line up with TRBD1. V lost 1 base, J lost 4 bases, and 7 bases stayed unmatched. CDR3 length: 16 amino acids. CDR1 is LNHDA and CDR2 is SQIVND in the germline V gene (reference sequence). CDR3 residues: CASSIATGTGSYGYTF. The DNA of the CDR3 is TGTGCCAGTAGTATAGCCACCGGGACAGGGAGCTATGGCTACACCTTC.

This clone was observed a few times. The chain employs TRBV28 and TRBJ2-3; no definite D call. V lost 2 bases and J lost 0, with 9 bases in between. Germline V CDR1 and CDR2: MDHEN, SYDVKM. This CDR3 is built from 15 residues. CDR3 coding DNA: TGTGCCAGCAGTTTACTGGATCTTAGCACAGATACGCAGTATTTT. It yields the protein CASSLLDLSTDTQYF.